The 14 T cell receptor beta chains listed next were all sequenced from one sample in a study of blood T cell repertoires in COVID-19. The protocol was immunoSEQ multiplex PCR, while the TCRdb copy is restricted to in-frame clones and leaves out a portion. The data contain approximately 250,000 clones, roughly 90% of them seen just once; the ten biggest clones take up about 3%. The sample was PBMCs or T cells enriched from blood (not recorded which). The receptors derive from a middle-aged man who had been exposed to COVID-19.

This clone was recorded only once. The V and J genes are TRBV18 and TRBJ1-5; no firm D call. The CDR3 is 14 amino acids. The V gene lost 3 bases and the J gene lost 5 bases, with 11 bases spanning the gap. Germline V gene data show CDR1 as KGHSH and CDR2 as LQKENI. The CDR3 protein is CASSPSTTDQPQHF. DNA of the CDR3: TGTGCCAGCTCACCCTCGACTACAGATCAGCCCCAGCATTTT.

V is TRBV7-9 and J is TRBJ2-1; TRBD2 matches 7 bases. The CDR3 covers 13 residues. J was trimmed by 7 bases and V by 2 bases; bases with no gene match: 2. CDR1 is SEHNR, CDR2 FQNEAQ, per germline (reference sequence). The CDR3 DNA reads TGTGCCAGCAGCTTACGGGGGGAAAATGAGCAGTTCTTC. Amino acids: CASSLRGENEQFF. The full variable domain, with the rest looked up from reference TRBV7-9 and TRBJ2-1, is DTGVSQNPRHKITKRGQNVTFRCDPISEHNRLYWYRQTLGQGPEFLTYFQNEAQLEKSRLLSDRFSAERPKGSFSTLEIQRTEQGDSAMYLCASSLRGENEQFFGPGTRLTVL.

This chain links TRBV3-1 (or the pseudogene TRBV3-2) with TRBJ2-7, with TRBD2 identical over 7 bases. The CDR3 is 15 amino acids. Trimming cost V 0 bases and J 2 bases; bases outside gene matches: 4. CDR1 and CDR2 (germline): LGHDT, YNNKEL (reference sequence). The CDR3 spells CASSQEASGTYEQYF. DNA for the CDR3: TGTGCCAGCAGCCAAGAGGCTAGCGGTACCTACGAGCAGTACTTC.

The chain carries TRBV10-3 and TRBJ1-1; 8 bases map to TRBD1. J gave up 4 bases and V 3 bases, and 7 bases lay outside the gene matches. The length of the CDR3 is 15 residues. Germline lookup yields CDR1 ENHRY and CDR2 SYGVKD. DNA of the CDR3: TGTGCCATCAGTGATATTAGGACAGGGAGCACTGAAGCTTTCTTT. As protein: CAISDIRTGSTEAFF.

CDR3 loop: CASSPAAFYNEQFF. DNA for the CDR3: TGTGCCAGCAGCCCTGCGGCTTTCTACAATGAGCAGTTCTTC. This rearrangement joins TRBV7-2 to TRBJ2-1, with D uncertain. The CDR3 extends over 14 amino acids. CDR1 is SGHTA and CDR2 is FQGNSA in the germline V gene. The V end was cut by 5 bases, the J end by 3 bases, with 11 bases between.

This clone was detected once. The chain combines TRBV6-5 with TRBJ2-7; a possible D gene is TRBD1 (6 bases). The V end was cut by 3 bases, the J end by 0 bases, with 12 bases between. From germline, CDR1 is MNHEY and CDR2 SVGAGI. This CDR3 is built from 15 residues. The CDR3 reads CASSYTDRASYEQYF. Here the CDR3 DNA reads TGTGCCAGCAGTTATACGGACAGAGCCTCCTACGAGCAGTACTTC.

The chain carries TRBV12-3 or TRBV12-4 and TRBJ2-3, with 7 nucleotides matching TRBD2. CDR3 size: 13 residues. The J segment lost 7 bases and the V segment lost 4 bases, leaving 5 bases of the junction unmatched. CDR3 sequence reads: CASSSLAVNTQYF. The CDR3 DNA reads as TGTGCCAGCAGTTCCCTAGCGGTAAATACGCAGTATTTT.

In regard to this clone: At the DNA level, this CDR3 is encoded by other sequences in the same sample as well. The rearrangement links TRBV27 to TRBJ2-7; 9 nucleotides agree with TRBD1. The CDR3 loop spans 14 amino acids. V dropped 6 bases and J dropped 2; count of bases not matched to a gene: 5. CDR1 is MNHEY, CDR2 SMNVEV, per germline (reference sequence). The CDR3 sequence: CASSPRQGAYEQYF. The CDR3 DNA follows: TGTGCCAGCAGCCCTAGACAGGGGGCCTACGAGCAGTACTTC.

This chain connects TRBV6-5 to TRBJ2-7; tentatively, D is TRBD1 (5 bases). V was cut by 6 bases and J by 0 bases, with 12 bases left in between. The CDR3 spans 14 residues. Germline V gives CDR1 MNHEY, CDR2 SVGAGI. The CDR3, as DNA: TGTGCCAGCAGACGGACACTGAGCTCCTACGAGCAGTACTTC. It is translated as CASRRTLSSYEQYF.

Ten or more counts support this clone. The chain carries TRBV10-2 and TRBJ2-3; D remains unclear. V lost 7 bases and J lost 2, with 7 bases in between. The germline V gene encodes CDR1 WSHSY and CDR2 SAAADI. CDR3 length: 12 amino acids. The DNA of the CDR3 is TGCGCCAGCACCCACTCCACAGATACGCAGTATTTT. This translates into CASTHSTDTQYF.

The chain employs TRBV19 and TRBJ1-6; D is unclear. The CDR3 is 15 residues long. In germline, CDR1 is LNHDA, CDR2 SQIVND (reference sequence). V was pared by 9 bases and J by 12 bases, with 24 bases between. CDR3 nucleotides: TGTGCCAGCACTATGGGAGGGTCGCCGGGTTTACCCCTCCACTTT. Residues: CASTMGGSPGLPLHF.

The chain recombines TRBV27 with TRBJ2-1; TRBD2 matches at 11 bases. V lost 6 bases to trimming and J lost 4 bases; unmatched junction nucleotides: 8. CDR3 size: 16 residues. CDR1 and CDR2 (germline): MNHEY, SMNVEV (reference sequence). The CDR3 nucleotides are TGTGCCAGCAGCAGACCGGGACTAGCGGTATACAATGAGCAGTTCTTC. It codes for CASSRPGLAVYNEQFF.

The rearrangement joins TRBV2 to TRBJ1-2, with 7 bases lining up with TRBD1. J was trimmed by 4 bases and V by 4 bases; bases with no gene match: 9. The germline CDR1 and CDR2 sequences are SNHLY and FYNNEI. The CDR3 totals 15 residues. The CDR3 region is CASSGKDRNIYGYTF. The CDR3 DNA is TGTGCCAGCAGTGGAAAGGACAGGAACATCTATGGCTACACCTTC.

The rearrangement links TRBV9 to TRBJ2-2, with 8 bases lining up with TRBD2. The CDR3 consists of 17 residues. CDR1 and CDR2 (germline): SGDLS, YYNGEE. The ends lost 4 bases at V and 1 base at J; junction bases unmatched: 9. CDR3 protein: CASSLGLAALNTGELFF. CDR3 DNA: TGTGCCAGCAGCCTCGGACTAGCAGCGTTGAACACCGGGGAGCTGTTTTTT.